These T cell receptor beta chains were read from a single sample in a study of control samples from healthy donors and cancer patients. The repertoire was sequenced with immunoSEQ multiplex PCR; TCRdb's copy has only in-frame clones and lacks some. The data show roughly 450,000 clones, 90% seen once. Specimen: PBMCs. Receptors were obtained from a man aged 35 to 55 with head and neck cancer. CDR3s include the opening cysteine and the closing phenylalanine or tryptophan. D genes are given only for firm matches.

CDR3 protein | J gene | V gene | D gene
CASSLGRTSGRTFNEQFF | TRBJ2-1 | TRBV7-3 | TRBD2
CASSFSGRTDTQYF | TRBJ2-3 | TRBV28 | TRBD2
CASSLRLLRGYTF | TRBJ1-2 | TRBV5-6 | .
CASSPLGTPSFGTEAFF | TRBJ1-1 | TRBV3-1/TRBV3-2 | .
CASSQGRMFLGEQYF | TRBJ2-7 | TRBV3-1/TRBV3-2 | .
CASSDSDYGYTF | TRBJ1-2 | TRBV6-1 | .
CASSLDPGNTIYF | TRBJ1-3 | TRBV7-2 | .
CASSIGAGRGDTQYF | TRBJ2-3 | TRBV19 | .
CASSFRQGGSEKLFF | TRBJ1-4 | TRBV27 | .
CASSESFPRNEQFF | TRBJ2-1 | TRBV25-1 | .
CASSLGQGPYEQYF | TRBJ2-7 | TRBV5-1 | .
CASSITWGSNQPQHF | TRBJ1-5 | TRBV19 | .
CASSLLGGSPFTDTQYF | TRBJ2-3 | TRBV11-2 | TRBD2
CASSEMTSGNTGELFF | TRBJ2-2 | TRBV2 | TRBD2
CASRLRDRLNQPQHF | TRBJ1-5 | TRBV28 | TRBD1
CASSDRQGDEQFF | TRBJ2-1 | TRBV6-1 | TRBD1
CASSSDVNEQFF | TRBJ2-1 | TRBV5-4 | .
CASSKGRVMNEQFF | TRBJ2-1 | TRBV5-1 | .
CASSYPVGYYNEQFF | TRBJ2-1 | TRBV6-6 | .
CASSLGVNGNTDTQYF | TRBJ2-3 | TRBV7-7 | .
CASSLNGGLDTGELFF | TRBJ2-2 | TRBV7-3 | TRBD2
CASVPPSRDEQYF | TRBJ2-7 | TRBV12-5 | .
CASSPLTGGYSYEQYF | TRBJ2-7 | TRBV7-9 | TRBD1